The clone carrying this T cell receptor (beta chain) was detected only a few times. The data originate from a study of blood T cell repertoires in COVID-19. Study summary: Samples taken during acute and convalescent COVID-19 were collected in the United States, Italy and Spain. T cells, B-cell-depleted T cells, or PBMCs provided the cDNA or gDNA that served as material.

Per the original data handling: Nucleated cell number was recorded as an estimate derived from reference gene primer amplification. Repertoires were generated with immunoSEQ multiplex PCR, while TCRdb's copy carries only in-frame clones and drops some. That table furnishes V, J and clone size, whereas the DNA furnished D and trimming. The top ten hold about 6.8% of the sample, which has 110,000 or so clones, more than 60% seen once. This TCR was recovered from a man aged 65-85 years with acute or convalescent COVID-19. Sequenced input: peripheral blood.

The CDR3 DNA reads as TGTGCCAGCAGTTACGCCCCCGGGGGAGTTAGGGAAAAACTGTTTTTT. It encodes CASSYAPGGVREKLFF. V usage is TRBV27 and J usage is TRBJ1-4; D is perhaps TRBD1 (5 bases). Germline V CDR1 and CDR2: MNHEY, SMNVEV (reference sequence). This CDR3 is 16 amino acids long. Between the trimmed V and J ends, which lost 4 bases and 8 bases, there was a span of 20 bases.